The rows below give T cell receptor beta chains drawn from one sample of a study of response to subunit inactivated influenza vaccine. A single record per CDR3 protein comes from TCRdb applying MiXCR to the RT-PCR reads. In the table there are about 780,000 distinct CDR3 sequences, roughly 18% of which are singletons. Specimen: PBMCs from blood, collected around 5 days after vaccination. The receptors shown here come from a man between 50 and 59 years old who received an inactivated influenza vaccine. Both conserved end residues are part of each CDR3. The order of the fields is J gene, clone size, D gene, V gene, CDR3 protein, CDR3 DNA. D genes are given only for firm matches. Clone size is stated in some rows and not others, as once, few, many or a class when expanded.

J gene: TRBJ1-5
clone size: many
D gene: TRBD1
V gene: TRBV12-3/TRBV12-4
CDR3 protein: CASSHDRVHQPQHF
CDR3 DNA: TGTGCCAGCAGTCACGACAGGGTACATCAGCCCCAGCATTTT

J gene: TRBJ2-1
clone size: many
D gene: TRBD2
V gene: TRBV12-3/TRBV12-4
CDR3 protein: CASSPGLAGSGEQFF
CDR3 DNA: TGTGCCAGCAGTCCGGGACTAGCGGGAAGCGGTGAGCAGTTCTTC

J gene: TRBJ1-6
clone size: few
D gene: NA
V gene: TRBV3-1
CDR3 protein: CASSQGTVNSPLHF
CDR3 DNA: TGTGCCAGCAGCCAAGGGACAGTAAATTCACCCCTCCACTTT

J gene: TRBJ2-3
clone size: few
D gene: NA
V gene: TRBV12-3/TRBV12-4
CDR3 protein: CASSLRRGADTQYF
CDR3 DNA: TGTGCCAGCAGTTTAAGGAGGGGAGCAGATACGCAGTATTTT

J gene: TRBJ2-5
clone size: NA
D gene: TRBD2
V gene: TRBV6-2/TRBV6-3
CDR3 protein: CASSLPGLAGGPGETQYF
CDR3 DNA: TGTGCCAGCAGTTTACCGGGACTAGCGGGAGGGCCGGGAGAGACCCAGTACTTC

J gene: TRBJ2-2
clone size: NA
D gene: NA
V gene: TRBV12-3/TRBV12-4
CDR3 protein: CASSFGIAANTGELFF
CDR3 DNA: TGTGCCAGCAGTTTCGGGATAGCGGCGAACACCGGGGAGCTGTTTTTT

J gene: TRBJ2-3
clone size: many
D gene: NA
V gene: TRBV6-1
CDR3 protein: CASRPRTAAVDTQYF
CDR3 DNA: TGTGCCAGCAGGCCGCGGACAGCGGCGGTAGACACGCAGTATTTT

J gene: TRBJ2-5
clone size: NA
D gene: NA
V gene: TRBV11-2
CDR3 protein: CASSKQLTQYF
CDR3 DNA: TGTGCCAGCAGCAAACAGCTTACCCAGTACTTC

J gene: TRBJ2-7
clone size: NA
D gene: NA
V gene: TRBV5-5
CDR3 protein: CASSLVLREIHEQYF
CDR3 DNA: TGTGCCAGCAGCTTGGTGTTACGGGAGATCCACGAGCAGTACTTC

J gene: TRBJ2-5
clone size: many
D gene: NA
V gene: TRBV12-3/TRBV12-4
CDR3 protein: CASSDQGREETQYF
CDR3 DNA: TGTGCCAGCAGTGATCAGGGGCGGGAAGAGACCCAGTACTTC

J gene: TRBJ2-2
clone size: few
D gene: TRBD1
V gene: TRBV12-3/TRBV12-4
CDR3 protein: CASSFTGVWTGELFF
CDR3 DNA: TGTGCCAGCAGTTTCACAGGGGTATGGACCGGGGAGCTGTTTTTT

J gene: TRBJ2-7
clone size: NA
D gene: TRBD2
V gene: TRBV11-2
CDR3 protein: CASSLLRTSGGALSDEQYF
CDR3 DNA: TGTGCCAGCAGCCTCCTCCGGACTAGCGGGGGGGCACTGAGCGACGAGCAGTACTTC

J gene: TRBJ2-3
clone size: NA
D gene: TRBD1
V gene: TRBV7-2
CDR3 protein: CASSPTRTGRTDTQYF
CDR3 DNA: TGTGCCAGCAGCCCCACAAGGACAGGGAGAACAGATACGCAGTATTTT

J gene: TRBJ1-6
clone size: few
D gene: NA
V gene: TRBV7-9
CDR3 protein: CASSLQANSPLHF
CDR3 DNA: TGTGCCAGCAGCTTACAGGCGAATTCACCCCTCCACTTT

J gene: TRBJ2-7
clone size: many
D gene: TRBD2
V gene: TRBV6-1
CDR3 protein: CASSGLAGGGEQYF
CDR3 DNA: TGTGCCAGCAGTGGCCTAGCGGGAGGGGGAGAGCAGTACTTC